Ten or more counts support the clone carrying this TCR beta chain. This sample is part of a study of Graves' ophthalmopathy and Graves' hyperthyroidism. Diagnoses were established from clinical symptoms, serum thyroxine, TRAb, thyroid ultrasound and orbital computed tomography. Germline V gene lookup returns CDR1 SQVTM and CDR2 ANQGSEA. The CDR3 extends over 14 amino acids. The V and J ends lost 6 bases and 4 bases respectively, with 19 bases between them. Amplification of the TCR beta CDR3 regions used RNA transcripts (as template). HTBI-primed RT-PCR formed the first round, and a multiplex PCR formed the second. TCRdb used MiXCR to reprocess the multiplex PCR reads, holding one entry per CDR3 protein. The table has approximately 480,000 distinct CDR3 sequences, 13% to 15% seen once.

The sample taken for sequencing was blood. The chain couples TRBV29-1 to TRBJ2-7; a weak D match, TRBD1 (6 bases). The receptor's source is a woman aged 30 to 39 with Graves' ophthalmopathy. The CDR3 DNA is TGCAGCGTCGAATTCAGGGACAAGGAATACGAGCAGTACTTC. This sequence encodes CSVEFRDKEYEQYF.